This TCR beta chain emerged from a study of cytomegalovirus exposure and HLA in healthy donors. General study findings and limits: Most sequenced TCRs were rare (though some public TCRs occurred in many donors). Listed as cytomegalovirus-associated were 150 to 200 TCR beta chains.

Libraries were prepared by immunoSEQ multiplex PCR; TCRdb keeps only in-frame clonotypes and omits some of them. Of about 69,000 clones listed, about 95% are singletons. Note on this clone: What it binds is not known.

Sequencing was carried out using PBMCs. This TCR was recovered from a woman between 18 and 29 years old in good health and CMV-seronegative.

CDR3 sequence reads: CASRDRDYTDTQYF. As DNA, the CDR3 is TGTGCCAGTAGGGACAGAGATTACACAGATACGCAGTATTTT. The chain employs TRBV19 and TRBJ2-3; D is possibly TRBD1 (6 bases). CDR1 LNHDA and CDR2 SQIVND come from the germline V gene (reference sequence). The CDR3 consists of 14 residues. Trimming removed 6 bases at V and 2 bases at J, with 12 bases between.